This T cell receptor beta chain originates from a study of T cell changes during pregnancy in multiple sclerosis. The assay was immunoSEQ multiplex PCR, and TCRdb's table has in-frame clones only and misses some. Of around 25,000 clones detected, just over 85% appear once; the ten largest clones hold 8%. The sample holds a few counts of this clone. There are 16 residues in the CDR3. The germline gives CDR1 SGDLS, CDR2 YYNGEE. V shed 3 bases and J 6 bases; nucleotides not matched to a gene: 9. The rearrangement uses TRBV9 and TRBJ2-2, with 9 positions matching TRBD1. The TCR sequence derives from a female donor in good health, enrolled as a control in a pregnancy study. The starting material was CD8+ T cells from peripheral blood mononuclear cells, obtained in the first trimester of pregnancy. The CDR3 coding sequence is TGTGCCAGCAGCGAATGGGACAGGGTCGTTGCCGGGGAGCTGTTTTTT. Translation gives CASSEWDRVVAGELFF.